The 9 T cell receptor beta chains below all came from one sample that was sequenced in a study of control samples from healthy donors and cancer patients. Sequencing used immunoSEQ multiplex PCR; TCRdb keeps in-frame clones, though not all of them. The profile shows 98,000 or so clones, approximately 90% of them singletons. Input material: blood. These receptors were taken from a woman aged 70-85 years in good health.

The CDR3: CASSLGGNTEAFF. The CDR3 DNA reads as TGTGCCAGCAGCTTGGGGGGGAACACTGAAGCTTTCTTT. V and J are TRBV11-2 and TRBJ1-1; a weak D match, TRBD1 (5 bases). The CDR3 has 13 residues. Germline values: CDR1 SGHAT, CDR2 FQNNGV. V was pared by 3 bases and J by 1 base, with 6 bases between.

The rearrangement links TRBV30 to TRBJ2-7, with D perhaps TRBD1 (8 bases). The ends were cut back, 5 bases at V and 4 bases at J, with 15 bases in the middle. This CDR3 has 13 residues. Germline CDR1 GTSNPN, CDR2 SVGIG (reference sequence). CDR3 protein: CAWLTGGGYEQYF. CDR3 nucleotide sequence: TGTGCCTGGCTAACAGGGGGAGGGTACGAGCAGTACTTC.

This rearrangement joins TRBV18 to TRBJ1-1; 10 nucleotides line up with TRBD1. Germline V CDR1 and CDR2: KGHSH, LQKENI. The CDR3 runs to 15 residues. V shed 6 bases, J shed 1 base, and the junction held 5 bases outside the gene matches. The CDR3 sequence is CASSLGTGANTEAFF. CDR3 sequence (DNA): TGTGCCAGCTCCCTCGGGACAGGGGCGAACACTGAAGCTTTCTTT.

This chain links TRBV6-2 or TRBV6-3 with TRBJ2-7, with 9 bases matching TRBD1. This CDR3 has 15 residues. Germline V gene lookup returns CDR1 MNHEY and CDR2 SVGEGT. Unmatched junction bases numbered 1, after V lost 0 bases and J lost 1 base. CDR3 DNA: TGTGCCAGCAGTTACTCCGGGACAGGGTCCTACGAGCAGTACTTC. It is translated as CASSYSGTGSYEQYF.

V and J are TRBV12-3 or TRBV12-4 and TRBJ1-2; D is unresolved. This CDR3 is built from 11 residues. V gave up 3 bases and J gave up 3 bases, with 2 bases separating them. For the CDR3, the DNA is TGTGCCAGCAGTTTGTACTATGGCTACACCTTC. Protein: CASSLYYGYTF.

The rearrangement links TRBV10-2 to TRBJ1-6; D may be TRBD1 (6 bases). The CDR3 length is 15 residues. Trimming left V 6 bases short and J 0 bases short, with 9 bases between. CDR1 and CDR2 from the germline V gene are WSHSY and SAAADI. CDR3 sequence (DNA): TGCGCCAGCAGGGGGGCGGACTCCTATAATTCACCCCTCCACTTT. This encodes CASRGADSYNSPLHF.

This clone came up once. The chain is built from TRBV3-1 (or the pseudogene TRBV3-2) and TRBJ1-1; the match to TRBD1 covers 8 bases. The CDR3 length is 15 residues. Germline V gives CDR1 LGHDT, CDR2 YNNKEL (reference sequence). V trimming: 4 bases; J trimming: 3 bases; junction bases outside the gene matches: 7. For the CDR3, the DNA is TGTGCCAGCAGCCTCCATACAGGGGGGGACACTGAAGCTTTCTTT. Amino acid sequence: CASSLHTGGDTEAFF.

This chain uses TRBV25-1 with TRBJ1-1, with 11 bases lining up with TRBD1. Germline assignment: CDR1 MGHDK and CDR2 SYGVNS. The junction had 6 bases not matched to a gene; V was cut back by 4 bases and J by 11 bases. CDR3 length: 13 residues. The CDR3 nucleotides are TGTGCCAGCAGTGCGGACAGGGGGCCGAGGGCTTTCTTT. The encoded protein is CASSADRGPRAFF.

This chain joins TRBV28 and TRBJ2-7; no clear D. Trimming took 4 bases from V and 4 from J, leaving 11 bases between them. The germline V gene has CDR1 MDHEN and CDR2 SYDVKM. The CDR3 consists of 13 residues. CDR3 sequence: CASSSSPRYEQYF. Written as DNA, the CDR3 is TGTGCCAGCAGTTCCTCTCCCCGTTACGAGCAGTACTTC.